These 17 T cell receptor beta chains were all obtained from the same sample, sequenced in a study of blood T cell repertoires in COVID-19. Sequenced by immunoSEQ multiplex PCR; TCRdb stores in-frame clones only, minus some. Here the sample spans more than 95,000 clones, roughly 85% being singletons. The specimen sequenced was peripheral blood. These TCRs come from a man at least 80 years old with active or convalescent COVID-19.

The chain couples TRBV7-8 to TRBJ2-7; the match to TRBD2 covers 10 bases. This CDR3 has 15 amino acids. J was trimmed by 2 bases and V by 3 bases; bases with no gene match: 4. Germline V gene lookup returns CDR1 SGHVS and CDR2 FQNEAQ. The CDR3 DNA follows: TGTGCCAGCAGCTTTTCGCTAGCGGGGGCCTACGAGCAGTACTTC. It yields the protein CASSFSLAGAYEQYF. Supplemented by reference TRBV7-8 and TRBJ2-7, the full variable domain reads GAGVSQSPRYKVAKRGQDVALRCDPISGHVSLFWYQQALGQGPEFLTYFQNEAQLDKSGLPSDRFFAERPEGSVSTLKIQRTQQEDSAVYLCASSFSLAGAYEQYFGPGTRLTVT.

V and J are TRBV28 and TRBJ2-3; 9 bases agree with TRBD2. The germline V gene has CDR1 MDHEN and CDR2 SYDVKM. This CDR3 has 16 amino acids. After removal of 5 bases from V and 3 bases from J, the junction contained 9 bases not matched to a gene. This CDR3 reads CASSPLGLAKTDTQYF. The CDR3 nucleotides are TGTGCCAGCAGTCCTCTAGGACTAGCGAAAACAGATACGCAGTATTTT.

This clone was seen just once. The chain has TRBV3-1 (or the pseudogene TRBV3-2) and TRBJ1-5; possibly TRBD1 for D (5 bases). V dropped 8 bases and J dropped 1 base, with 12 bases sitting between them. CDR3 length: 14 residues. CDR1 and CDR2 (germline): LGHDT, YNNKEL (reference sequence). Written as DNA, the CDR3 is TGTGCCAGCGACGGTGGGGCAAGCAATCAGCCCCAGCATTTT. This gives the protein CASDGGASNQPQHF.

This chain uses TRBV18 with TRBJ2-5; 14 bases fit TRBD2. With V trimmed by 5 bases and J by 3 bases, 8 bases remained unmatched. This CDR3 is 17 amino acids long. Germline values: CDR1 KGHSH, CDR2 LQKENI. The CDR3 is CASSLQPGLAGEETQYF. CDR3 bases: TGTGCCAGCTCATTACAACCGGGACTAGCGGGAGAAGAGACCCAGTACTTC.

V is TRBV5-4 and J is TRBJ2-3; TRBD2 aligns across 13 bases. Germline trimming cut 4 bases from V and 1 base from J; bases unmatched to any gene: 12. The CDR3 is 19 amino acids. Per germline, CDR1 SGHNT and CDR2 YYREEE (reference sequence). The CDR3: CASSGEKSGLAGGTDTQYF. Written as DNA, the CDR3 is TGTGCCAGCAGCGGGGAAAAGTCCGGACTAGCGGGAGGCACAGATACGCAGTATTTT. The whole variable domain, remainder taken from reference TRBV5-4 and TRBJ2-3, is ETGVTQSPTHLIKTRGQQVTLRCSSQSGHNTVSWYQQALGQGPQFIFQYYREEENGRGNFPPRFSGLQFPNYSSELNVNALELDDSALYLCASSGEKSGLAGGTDTQYFGPGTRLTVL.

This clone was seen once. The chain carries TRBV5-1 and TRBJ2-5; tentative D call: TRBD2 (5 bases). In germline, CDR1 is SGHRS, CDR2 YFSETQ. The CDR3 runs to 14 residues. The V gene lost 0 bases and the J gene lost 0 bases, with 6 bases spanning the gap. The CDR3 coding sequence is TGCGCCAGCAGCTTGGGAGGGTACCAAGAGACCCAGTACTTC. It specifies CASSLGGYQETQYF.

The gene calls are TRBV9 and TRBJ2-2; the match to TRBD1 covers 7 bases. The ends lost 0 bases at V and 1 base at J; junction bases unmatched: 6. Germline CDR1 reads SGDLS; CDR2 reads YYNGEE. The CDR3 extends over 17 amino acids. The CDR3 sequence is CASSVAPAGGNTGELFF. As DNA, the CDR3 is TGTGCCAGCAGCGTAGCTCCGGCAGGGGGGAACACCGGGGAGCTGTTTTTT.

This clone was observed a single time. This chain uses TRBV19 with TRBJ2-6, with D perhaps matching TRBD1 (6 bases). Germline V lookup: CDR1 LNHDA, CDR2 SQIVND (reference sequence). The CDR3 has 18 residues. V shed 3 bases and J shed 0 bases, with 15 bases lying between them. This chain's CDR3 is CASSMLDSLSSGANVLTF. In nucleotides, the CDR3 is TGTGCCAGTAGTATGTTGGACAGTCTTAGCTCTGGGGCCAACGTCCTGACTTTC.

The rearrangement links TRBV30 to TRBJ2-7; TRBD1 aligns across 12 bases. Trimming removed 2 bases from V and 6 bases from J; junction bases left unmatched: 2. The CDR3 is 13 residues long. Germline assignment: CDR1 GTSNPN and CDR2 SVGIG (reference sequence). CDR3: CAWSRDRGREQYF. In DNA, the CDR3 is TGTGCCTGGAGTAGGGACAGGGGGCGCGAGCAGTACTTC.

This sequence joins TRBV2 and TRBJ2-1, with 10 positions matching TRBD1. CDR1 is SNHLY and CDR2 is FYNNEI in the germline V gene. This CDR3 has 14 amino acids. J was trimmed by 4 bases and V by 8 bases; bases with no gene match: 5. The CDR3 reads CASPGTGVYNEQFF. The CDR3, as DNA: TGTGCCAGCCCCGGGACAGGGGTGTACAATGAGCAGTTCTTC.

V and J are TRBV7-2 and TRBJ1-3; TRBD1 might be the D (5 bases). This CDR3 has 15 residues. Germline CDR1 is SGHTA and CDR2 is FQGNSA. V lost 5 bases to trimming and J lost 1 base, with 12 bases between them. Here the CDR3 DNA reads TGTGCCAGCAGCCAAAGACAGACTTCTGGAAACACCATATATTTT. It yields the protein CASSQRQTSGNTIYF.

This chain's CDR3 is CASSEGTGGFEAFF. The CDR3, as DNA: TGTGCCAGCAGTGAAGGAACAGGGGGCTTTGAAGCTTTCTTT. This chain connects TRBV6-1 to TRBJ1-1; the match to TRBD1 covers 9 bases. The V and J ends lost 1 base and 7 bases, in that order; junction bases with no gene match: 4. CDR1 MNHNS and CDR2 SASEGT come from the germline V gene. This CDR3 has 14 amino acids.

In DNA form, the CDR3 reads TGCGCCAGCAGCTTGGTGGGGGGCCAAGAGACCCAGTACTTC. It encodes CASSLVGGQETQYF. The chain combines TRBV5-1 with TRBJ2-5; D might be TRBD2 (6 bases). Germline V gene lookup returns CDR1 SGHRS and CDR2 YFSETQ. Trimming cost V 0 bases and J 1 base, with 7 bases left between them. The CDR3 is made up of 14 amino acids.

The gene calls are TRBV9 and TRBJ1-2; tentative D call: TRBD1 (5 bases). V was trimmed by 4 bases and J by 4 bases, leaving 11 bases between them. The germline V gene has CDR1 SGDLS and CDR2 YYNGEE. This CDR3 spans 13 amino acids. The CDR3 sequence: CASSRGEVYGYTF. The CDR3 DNA is TGTGCCAGCAGCCGGGGGGAGGTCTATGGCTACACCTTC.

This sequence joins TRBV23-1 and TRBJ2-3, with D possibly being TRBD1 (6 bases). TRBV23-1 is recorded as an ORF, its role being uncertain. This CDR3 contains 15 residues. V was clipped by 4 bases and J by 2 bases, with 13 bases between them. This CDR3 reads CASSLGASITDTQYF. The CDR3 bases are TGCGCCAGCAGTCTGGGGGCTTCAATCACAGATACGCAGTATTTT.

This chain joins TRBV3-1 (or the pseudogene TRBV3-2) and TRBJ2-5; TRBD2 aligns across 9 bases. Germline CDR1 is LGHDT and CDR2 is YNNKEL (reference sequence). The CDR3 is 19 amino acids. The J segment lost 5 bases and the V segment lost 4 bases, leaving 20 bases of the junction unmatched. In DNA form, the CDR3 reads TGTGCCAGCAGCCCGTACCCCTCCGAGCGGGAGGTGGGGGGGGAGACCCAGTACTTC. This codes for CASSPYPSEREVGGETQYF.

The J gene is TRBJ2-1, the V gene TRBV5-8; possible D gene TRBD1, 6 bases. The CDR3 runs to 14 residues. The V end was cut by 3 bases, the J end by 6 bases, with 13 bases between. Germline assignment: CDR1 SGHTS and CDR2 YDEGEE. The chain's CDR3 is CASSSWDNSNEQFF. Here the CDR3 DNA reads TGTGCCAGCAGCTCCTGGGACAATTCCAATGAGCAGTTCTTC.